These 9 T cell receptor beta chains came from one sample sequenced in a study of vaccination and CD4 T cells after COVID-19. These receptors' targets are unknown. Oncomine TCR Beta short-read sequencing was applied to DNA from cultured CD4+ T cells. Each CDR3 protein gets one entry after TCRdb re-called the PCR reads with MiXCR. Here the sample spans fewer than 25,000 distinct CDR3 sequences, 49% being singletons. The treatment: approximately 11-day PBMC culture with coronavirus spike peptide pools or control peptides (ViraFEST assay). The sample taken for sequencing was CD4+ T cells from blood, cultured in vitro. The source is a human donor who had recovered from COVID-19.

In this sample, this clonotype turned up a few times. V gene TRBV6-5 combines with J gene TRBJ2-3; 8 bases fit TRBD2. The junction had 6 bases not matched to a gene; V was cut back by 4 bases and J by 3 bases. This CDR3 has 15 amino acids. The V gene's germline CDR1 is MNHEY and CDR2 SVGAGI. The CDR3 here is CASSLDGGATDTQYF. The CDR3 DNA sequence: TGTGCCAGCAGTTTGGACGGGGGGGCGACAGATACGCAGTATTTT.

This sequence joins TRBV19 and TRBJ1-6; TRBD1 agrees at 8 bases. This CDR3 comprises 15 residues. CDR1 and CDR2 (germline): LNHDA, SQIVND (reference sequence). V shed 5 bases and J 6 bases; nucleotides not matched to a gene: 6. DNA of the CDR3: TGTGCCAGTAGTCACGGACAGGGCCGTAATTCACCCCTCCACTTT. It yields the protein CASSHGQGRNSPLHF.

The CDR3 region has the DNA TGCAGTGCTAGGGGAAGGTACCAAGAGACCCAGTACTTC. Translating it yields CSARGRYQETQYF. The chain employs TRBV20-1 and TRBJ2-5; D gene uncertain. V was trimmed by 3 bases and J by 0 bases, leaving 8 bases between them. This CDR3 is 13 amino acids long. The V gene's germline CDR1 is DFQATT and CDR2 SNEGSKA (reference sequence).

The chain has TRBV27 and TRBJ2-2; D remains unclear. The CDR3 contains 14 residues. Per germline, CDR1 MNHEY and CDR2 SMNVEV (reference sequence). The V end was cut by 2 bases, the J end by 7 bases, with 11 bases between. The CDR3 bases are TGTGCCAGCAGTTTACGTTGGGAACACGGGGAGCTGTTTTTT. Translation: CASSLRWEHGELFF.

On this clonotype: One end of the junction does not line up with germline, which may come from a read error. V gene TRBV7-9 combines with J gene TRBJ1-6; 7 bases line up with TRBD1. CDR3 length: 16 amino acids. The germline V gene has CDR1 SEHNR and CDR2 FQNEAQ (reference sequence). CDR3 DNA: TGCGCCAGCAGCCCAGATGGCAGGGGGGATAATTCACCCCTCCACTTT. It translates to CASSPDGRGDNSPLHF. The full variable domain, with the rest looked up from reference TRBV7-9 and TRBJ1-6, is DTGVSQNPRHKITKRGQNVTFRCDPISEHNRLYWYRQTLGQGPEFLTYFQNEAQLEKSRLLSDRFSAERPKGSFSTLEIQRTEQGDSAMYLCASSPDGRGDNSPLHFGNGTRLTVT.

This clonotype came up a few times. V gene TRBV18 combines with J gene TRBJ2-3; TRBD1 aligns across 9 bases. The trim removed 1 base at V and 7 bases at J, leaving 12 bases unmatched. Germline CDR1 KGHSH, CDR2 LQKENI. The CDR3 contains 17 residues. The CDR3 DNA follows: TGTGCCAGCTCACCACTTATCGGGACAGGGAGTGTGAATACGCAGTATTTT. Translating it yields CASSPLIGTGSVNTQYF.

This clonotype was detected once. The J gene is TRBJ2-1, the V gene TRBV6-1; D ambiguous. The CDR3 consists of 12 residues. Trimming stripped 4 bases from V and 5 bases from J, with 6 bases between. Per germline, CDR1 MNHNS and CDR2 SASEGT. The CDR3: CASSGSHNEQFF. CDR3 sequence (DNA): TGTGCCAGCAGTGGGTCCCACAATGAGCAGTTCTTC.

The chain employs TRBV7-6 and TRBJ1-4; weak D call: TRBD1 (5 bases). The CDR3 consists of 15 residues. Germline CDR1 reads SGHVS; CDR2 reads FNYEAQ. V gave up 5 bases and J gave up 0 bases, with 10 bases separating them. CDR3 residues: CASSRQIATNEKLFF. The DNA of the CDR3 is TGTGCCAGCAGCCGACAGATTGCAACTAATGAAAAACTGTTTTTT.

V is TRBV6-2 or TRBV6-3 and J is TRBJ2-7; 10 bases line up with TRBD1. With 6 bases clipped from V and 2 bases from J, the junction kept 4 bases outside the gene matches. The germline V gene has CDR1 MNHEY and CDR2 SVGEGT. CDR3 length: 14 amino acids. In nucleotides, the CDR3 is TGTGCCAGCAGCCGGGGACAGGGGACCTACGAGCAGTACTTC. This translates into CASSRGQGTYEQYF.